What follows are 27 T cell receptor beta chains derived from one specimen sequenced in a study of type 1 and type 2 diabetes patients. Genomic DNA was the PCR template. Amplification of the beta chain CDR3 used 30 forward and 13 reverse multiplex primers. TCRdb itself ran the multiplex PCR reads through MiXCR, one entry per CDR3 protein. This sample has 250,000 or so distinct CDR3 sequences, with 47% found just once. Sequenced input: peripheral blood mononuclear cells (PBMCs). These receptor sequences come from a young man with type 2 diabetes.

This chain connects TRBV7-8 to TRBJ2-7, with TRBD2 matching 9 bases. Germline trimming cut 6 bases from V and 5 bases from J; bases unmatched to any gene: 8. CDR1 and CDR2 from the germline V gene are SGHVS and FQNEAQ. The CDR3 spans 14 residues. CDR3 coding DNA: TGTGCCAGCAGACCTACCCAGCGGGAGGACGAGCAGTACTTC. This sequence encodes CASRPTQREDEQYF.

The chain carries TRBV4-2 and TRBJ2-7; D is unresolved. The CDR3 is 14 residues long. The germline gives CDR1 LGHNA, CDR2 YNFKEQ. V was shortened by 5 bases and J by 4 bases, with 15 bases between the two germline ends. In nucleotides, the CDR3 is TGTGCCAGCAGCTCTACCAGTCAGCGTTACGAGCAGTACTTC. This translates into CASSSTSQRYEQYF.

This clonotype was counted at least ten times. The chain has TRBV10-3 and TRBJ1-2; no clear D. The V gene's germline CDR1 is ENHRY and CDR2 SYGVKD. CDR3 length equals 13 residues. V was trimmed by 0 bases and J by 8 bases, leaving 10 bases between them. CDR3 nucleotides: TGTGCCATCAGTGAGTCGGGCAGACACGGCTACACCTTC. Its translation: CAISESGRHGYTF.

In this sample, this clonotype turned up many times. The chain recombines TRBV2 with TRBJ2-2; D is unclear. Trimming took off 5 bases at V and 5 bases at J, with 9 bases between the two ends. The germline gives CDR1 SNHLY, CDR2 FYNNEI. This CDR3 has 13 amino acids. The CDR3 loop reads CASSRPDTGELFF. The CDR3 bases are TGTGCCAGCAGTAGACCTGATACCGGGGAGCTGTTTTTT.

The chain has TRBV7-6 and TRBJ2-7; 10 bases align to TRBD1. The J call may be wrong; the DNA end is better matched by TRBJ2-1. Germline CDR1 is SGHVS and CDR2 is FNYEAQ. The CDR3 consists of 15 residues. The DNA of the CDR3 is TGTGCCAGCAGCCGATTCGGGACAGGGGATAATGAGCAGTTCTTC. This encodes CASSRFGTGDNEQFF.

The chain uses TRBV2 and TRBJ2-1; the match to TRBD2 covers 8 bases. The CDR3 sequence is 13 residues long. The V gene end was trimmed by 6 bases and the J gene end by 7 bases; junction bases not matched to a gene: 5. Germline loops: CDR1 SNHLY, CDR2 FYNNEI. The CDR3 DNA reads TGTGCCAGCAGGACGGGAGGGCCAAATGAGCAGTTCTTC. It is translated as CASRTGGPNEQFF.

In its sample, this clonotype was seen a few times. The chain has TRBV15 and TRBJ2-1, with unresolved D. CDR3 length equals 14 residues. Per the germline V gene, CDR1 is LNHNV and CDR2 is YYDKDF (reference sequence). V lost 0 bases to trimming and J lost 11 bases, with 14 bases between them. The CDR3 DNA reads as TGTGCCACCAGCAGAGAATCATTCTGGGGTCAGCAGTTCTTC. Its protein product is CATSRESFWGQQFF.

This clonotype turned up a few times. The chain uses TRBV28 and TRBJ2-7; D not certain. This CDR3 spans 10 amino acids. V shed 5 bases and J shed 4 bases, with 3 bases lying between them. Germline V gives CDR1 MDHEN, CDR2 SYDVKM. CDR3 bases: TGTGCCAGCAGTAAGTACGAGCAGTACTTC. This sequence encodes CASSKYEQYF.

This clonotype has only a few counts. J is TRBJ1-2 and V is TRBV20-1; TRBD1 is a possible D gene (5 bases). The CDR3 is 14 residues long. The ends were cut back, 6 bases at V and 1 base at J, with 15 bases in the middle. In germline, CDR1 is DFQATT, CDR2 SNEGSKA (reference sequence). Here the CDR3 reads CSARRGGNNYGYTF. DNA for the CDR3: TGCAGTGCGCGTAGGGGCGGTAATAACTATGGCTACACCTTC.

Of note for this clonotype: At one end, the junction sequence differs from germline, possibly due to a read error. The CDR3 sequence: CASSQGEKKGYGYTF. As DNA, the CDR3 is TGCGCCAGCAGCCAGGGAGAGAAGAAGGGCTATGGCTACACCTTC. The chain combines TRBV9 with TRBJ1-2; perhaps TRBD1 as D (5 bases). Germline assignment: CDR1 SGDLS and CDR2 YYNGEE. The CDR3 has 15 amino acids.

The V call is TRBV20-1, the J call TRBJ1-6, with TRBD1 matching 9 bases. From germline, CDR1 is DFQATT and CDR2 SNEGSKA (reference sequence). The CDR3 runs to 15 residues. V shed 5 bases, J shed 2 bases, and the junction held 4 bases outside the gene matches. The CDR3 sequence: CSARWTGAYNSPLHF. CDR3 DNA sequence: TGCAGTGCTCGCTGGACAGGGGCCTATAATTCACCCCTCCACTTT.

This clonotype was seen a few times. The rearrangement uses TRBV15 and TRBJ1-4, with D tentatively TRBD1 (5 bases). The CDR3 has 17 residues. Germline loops: CDR1 LNHNV, CDR2 YYDKDF (reference sequence). V was shortened by 5 bases and J by 1 base, with 17 bases between the two germline ends. The CDR3, as DNA: TGTGCCACCAGCTACCTTGGGGGTGAGGGAACTAATGAAAAACTGTTTTTT. Its translation is CATSYLGGEGTNEKLFF.

The chain has TRBV12-3 or TRBV12-4 and TRBJ2-3; D is uncertain. The CDR3 has 13 residues. Between the trimmed V and J ends, which lost 6 bases and 5 bases, there was a span of 12 bases. The CDR3 protein is CASSQPGLDTQYF. The CDR3, as DNA: TGTGCCAGCAGCCAACCAGGTTTAGATACGCAGTATTTT.

At least ten counts were recorded for this clonotype. The V and J genes are TRBV15 and TRBJ2-7; D is perhaps TRBD1 (6 bases). Per the germline V gene, CDR1 is LNHNV and CDR2 is YYDKDF (reference sequence). Trimming removed 5 bases from V and 2 bases from J, with 10 bases in between. The CDR3 is 13 amino acids. CDR3 nucleotide sequence: TGTGCCACCAGCCAGGACAGCCCCTACGAGCAGTACTTC. Its translation is CATSQDSPYEQYF.

A word on this clonotype: This CDR3 is missing its conserved last phenylalanine or tryptophan, likely due to a read error. The gene calls are TRBV29-1 and TRBJ2-7; maybe TRBD2 (6 bases). TRBJ2-1 matches the DNA end more closely, so the J call is doubtful. The CDR3 is 12 amino acids. Per the germline V gene, CDR1 is SQVTM and CDR2 is ANQGSEA. CDR3 residues: CSVGTTWNEQFL. CDR3 nucleotide sequence: TGCAGCGTTGGGACTACCTGGAATGAGCAGTTCCTC.

Remarks on this clonotype: A read error may account for a junction end that differs from germline. The V gene is TRBV5-1, the J gene TRBJ1-6; D is unresolved. Germline lookup yields CDR1 SGHRS and CDR2 YFSETQ. The CDR3 sequence is 15 residues long. The CDR3 sequence: CASSLDSPYNSPFHF. CDR3 DNA: TGCGCCAGCAGCTTGGACTCCCCCTATAATTCACCCTTCCACTTT. Full variable domain (outside the CDR3, taken from reference TRBV5-1 and TRBJ1-6): KAGVTQTPRYLIKTRGQQVTLSCSPISGHRSVSWYQQTPGQGLQFLFEYFSETQRNKGNFPGRFSGRQFSNSRSEMNVSTLELGDSALYLCASSLDSPYNSPFHFGNGTRLTVT.

The table lists this clonotype with a few counts. The chain links TRBV7-9 to TRBJ1-4; D is uncertain. Trimming removed 7 bases from V and 8 bases from J, with 8 bases in between. Germline CDR1 reads SEHNR; CDR2 reads FQNEAQ (reference sequence). This CDR3 has 11 amino acids. The CDR3 nucleotides are TGTGCCAGCACCTGGGAGGAAAAACTGTTTTTT. Encoded protein: CASTWEEKLFF.

This rearrangement joins TRBV10-3 to TRBJ1-1, with D perhaps matching TRBD1 (6 bases). This CDR3 region has 14 residues. Germline CDR1 is ENHRY and CDR2 is SYGVKD. Trimming removed 6 bases at V and 1 base at J, with 12 bases between. CDR3 region: CAIRGTQRNTEAFF. The CDR3 nucleotides are TGTGCCATCAGGGGGACACAGAGGAACACTGAAGCTTTCTTT.

This clonotype occurred a few times. This rearrangement joins TRBV2 to TRBJ1-2; tentative D call: TRBD1 (6 bases). Germline V lookup: CDR1 SNHLY, CDR2 FYNNEI. This CDR3 contains 13 residues. The V and J ends lost 4 bases and 4 bases respectively, with 10 bases between them. The CDR3 protein is CASSGTVFYGYTF. The CDR3 DNA follows: TGTGCCAGCAGTGGGACAGTTTTCTATGGCTACACCTTC.

The chain links TRBV2 to TRBJ2-7; 9 bases line up with TRBD1. The CDR3 sequence is 15 residues long. J was trimmed by 0 bases and V by 1 base; bases with no gene match: 1. The germline V gene encodes CDR1 SNHLY and CDR2 FYNNEI. The CDR3 spells CASSEGDRVSYEQYF. The CDR3 DNA follows: TGTGCCAGCAGTGAAGGGGACAGGGTCTCCTACGAGCAGTACTTC.

As to this clonotype: One end of the junction varies from germline; a read error may be responsible. The chain joins TRBV10-3 to TRBJ2-7; 11 bases align to TRBD1. Per the germline V gene, CDR1 is ENHRY and CDR2 is SYGVKD. CDR3 size: 15 residues. In DNA, the CDR3 is TGTGCCGTCAGTCTCGGGACAGGGGGCTCCTACGAGCAGTACTTC. It yields the protein CAVSLGTGGSYEQYF.

This chain joins TRBV28 and TRBJ1-2, with D perhaps TRBD1 (5 bases). The V end was cut by 1 base, the J end by 4 bases, with 10 bases between. The germline V gene has CDR1 MDHEN and CDR2 SYDVKM. There are 14 residues in the CDR3. The CDR3 DNA sequence: TGTGCCAGCAGTTTATCGACGGGACCCTATGGCTACACCTTC. It is translated as CASSLSTGPYGYTF.

This clonotype was observed once. J is TRBJ2-1 and V is TRBV5-5; 7 bases align to TRBD2. Trimming removed 1 base from V and 0 bases from J; junction bases left unmatched: 1. This CDR3 has 15 amino acids. Germline V CDR1 and CDR2: SGHKS, YYEKEE (reference sequence). The CDR3: CASSLSGASYNEQFF. Written as DNA, the CDR3 is TGTGCCAGCAGCTTGAGCGGGGCCTCCTACAATGAGCAGTTCTTC.

The CDR3 reads CASSFDHGNQPQHF. CDR3 DNA: TGTGCCAGCAGCTTCGACCATGGCAATCAGCCCCAGCATTTT. The chain uses TRBV12-3 or TRBV12-4 and TRBJ1-5; D gene unclear. The CDR3 totals 14 residues. V lost 6 bases to trimming and J lost 2 bases, with 11 bases between them.

The rearrangement joins TRBV15 to TRBJ1-2; D is perhaps TRBD1 (5 bases). The germline gives CDR1 LNHNV, CDR2 YYDKDF (reference sequence). The CDR3 consists of 14 residues. The V end was cut by 0 bases, the J end by 3 bases, with 8 bases between. The CDR3 protein is CATSRDEGYYGYTF. The DNA of the CDR3 is TGTGCCACCAGCAGAGACGAGGGGTACTATGGCTACACCTTC.

This clonotype was counted between two and nine times. This chain links TRBV20-1 with TRBJ2-5; 14 bases agree with TRBD2. CDR1 and CDR2 from the germline V gene are DFQATT and SNEGSKA (reference sequence). The CDR3 extends over 17 amino acids. V lost 3 bases and J lost 5; bases outside the gene matches: 11. This CDR3 reads CSARNPTSGRETETQYF. The CDR3 nucleotides read TGCAGTGCTAGGAACCCGACTAGCGGGAGGGAGACGGAGACCCAGTACTTC.

This clonotype was counted between two and nine times. The CDR3 spells CSARPIPGTSRVETQYF. CDR3 sequence (DNA): TGCAGTGCTAGACCAATACCCGGGACTAGCCGTGTGGAGACCCAGTACTTC. The rearrangement links TRBV20-1 to TRBJ2-5; the match to TRBD2 covers 9 bases. CDR3 length: 17 amino acids. Trimming removed 2 bases from V and 5 bases from J; junction bases left unmatched: 15. Germline V lookup: CDR1 DFQATT, CDR2 SNEGSKA (reference sequence).